This T cell receptor (beta chain) was documented in a study of CD8 T cells in ankylosing spondylitis. TCRdb re-called the 5' RACE reads with MiXCR, one entry per CDR3 protein. The repertoire consists of about 310,000 distinct CDR3 sequences, with around 21% occurring once and the leading ten covering about 4%. The V and J ends lost 2 bases and 5 bases respectively, with 15 bases between them. Germline V gene data show CDR1 as SGHTA and CDR2 as FQGTGA. This CDR3 is 16 amino acids long. This clonotype occurred once. This TCR was sampled from a female donor with ankylosing spondylitis or in good health (not recorded which). The rearrangement uses TRBV7-3 and TRBJ2-2, with D perhaps matching TRBD2 (5 bases). The material sequenced was blood, either unsorted or a sorted T cell fraction (not recorded which). The CDR3 DNA is TGTGCCAGCAGCTTATTCGTCGGGGATAAAACCGGGGAGCTGTTTTTT. Amino acids: CASSLFVGDKTGELFF.